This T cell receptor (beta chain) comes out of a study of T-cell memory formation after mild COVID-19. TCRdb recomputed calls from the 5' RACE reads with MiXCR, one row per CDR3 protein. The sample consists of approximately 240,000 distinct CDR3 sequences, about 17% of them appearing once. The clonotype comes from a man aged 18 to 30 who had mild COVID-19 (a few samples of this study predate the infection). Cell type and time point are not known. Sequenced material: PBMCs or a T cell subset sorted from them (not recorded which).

This CDR3 is CASSPLGGGNTEAFF. In DNA, the CDR3 is TGCGCCAGCAGCCCCCTAGGGGGTGGGAACACTGAAGCTTTCTTT. The rearrangement joins TRBV5-1 to TRBJ1-1, with D possibly being TRBD1 (6 bases). Trimming stripped 4 bases from V and 1 base from J, with 14 bases between. The V gene's germline CDR1 is SGHRS and CDR2 YFSETQ. This CDR3 region has 15 residues. The variable domain in full, completed from reference TRBV5-1 and TRBJ1-1, reads KAGVTQTPRYLIKTRGQQVTLSCSPISGHRSVSWYQQTPGQGLQFLFEYFSETQRNKGNFPGRFSGRQFSNSRSEMNVSTLELGDSALYLCASSPLGGGNTEAFFGQGTRLTVV.